This is a list of T cell receptor beta chains from one sample in a study of T cells after yellow fever vaccination. TCRdb passed the 5' RACE reads through MiXCR, listing each CDR3 protein once. The table has some 130,000 distinct CDR3 sequences, 6.6% seen once; the top ten hold over 0.55%. The sequencing used CD4+ T cells sorted from PBMCs, collected 10 days after the yellow fever booster vaccination. The receptors derive from a man under 40 who received the YFV17D yellow fever vaccine. Each CDR3 is given with its conserved first and last residue. The order of the fields is D gene, clone size, J gene, V gene, CDR3 protein, CDR3 DNA. A D gene is named only where the DNA matches it firmly. Rows may omit the clone size; those that give it use once, few, many or a size class.

>TRBD1|few|TRBJ2-7|TRBV7-2
CASSSRTGSYEQYF
TGTGCCAGCAGCTCCAGGACAGGCTCCTACGAGCAGTACTTC
>.|.|TRBJ2-6|TRBV9
CASSVGQGIGGANVLTF
TGTGCCAGCAGCGTAGGCCAGGGGATCGGTGGGGCCAACGTCCTGACTTTC
>TRBD2|many|TRBJ2-5|TRBV12-3/TRBV12-4
CASSQLAGGPSEETQYF
TGTGCCAGCAGTCAACTAGCGGGAGGGCCGTCAGAAGAGACCCAGTACTTC
>.|many|TRBJ2-3|TRBV7-2
CASSRVGRATDTQYF
TGTGCCAGCAGCCGGGTAGGACGGGCCACAGATACGCAGTATTTT
>TRBD2|many|TRBJ2-3|TRBV6-5
CASSWTRGLASTDTQYF
TGTGCCAGCAGTTGGACTAGGGGACTAGCGAGCACAGATACGCAGTATTTT
>.|many|TRBJ1-1|TRBV5-1
CASMEGSLTEAFF
TGCGCCAGCATGGAGGGTTCGTTGACTGAAGCTTTCTTT
>TRBD1|many|TRBJ2-1|TRBV20-1
CSARLNRGKVNEQFF
TGCAGTGCTAGACTGAACAGGGGAAAGGTCAATGAGCAGTTCTTC
>TRBD1|few|TRBJ2-5|TRBV15
CATSVGRTGGQETQYF
TGTGCCACCAGCGTGGGGAGGACAGGGGGTCAAGAGACCCAGTACTTC
>.|many|TRBJ2-1|TRBV23-1
CASSPERDNEQFF
TGCGCCAGCAGTCCTGAGCGGGACAATGAGCAGTTCTTC
>TRBD1|many|TRBJ2-3|TRBV7-2
CASSRDRGRDTQYF
TGTGCCAGCAGCCGGGACAGGGGCCGAGATACGCAGTATTTT
>.|many|TRBJ2-7|TRBV20-1
CSAREGTGGQYF
TGCAGTGCTAGAGAGGGAACCGGGGGGCAGTACTTC
>.|many|TRBJ2-7|TRBV25-1
CASSEWGSYEQYF
TGTGCCAGCAGTGAATGGGGATCCTACGAGCAGTACTTC
>.|.|TRBJ1-3|TRBV7-2
CASSRDTINTIYF
TGTGCCAGCAGCCGGGACACAATAAACACCATATATTTT
>.|many|TRBJ2-7|TRBV18
CASSHRTYEQYF
TGTGCCAGCTCACACAGAACCTACGAGCAGTACTTC
>TRBD1|.|TRBJ1-1|TRBV19
CASSSSSRGATEAFF
TGTGCCAGTAGTTCAAGTTCCAGGGGGGCCACTGAAGCTTTCTTT
>.|many|TRBJ2-7|TRBV7-2
CASSLTATREYEQYF
TGTGCCAGCAGCTTGACAGCAACCAGGGAATACGAGCAGTACTTC
>.|many|TRBJ1-5|TRBV10-3
CAISGDTSNQPQHF
TGTGCCATCAGTGGGGACACCAGCAATCAGCCCCAGCATTTT
>.|many|TRBJ2-3|TRBV7-2
CASSSGHPRTDTQYF
TGTGCCAGCAGCTCGGGACATCCCCGCACAGATACGCAGTATTTT
>.|many|TRBJ2-1|TRBV20-1
CSAQTLEPVPFF
TGCAGTGCTCAAACGCTAGAACCCGTGCCGTTCTTC
>.|many|TRBJ2-1|TRBV20-1
CSARGGKLGYNEQFF
TGCAGTGCCAGAGGGGGGAAGTTGGGCTACAATGAGCAGTTCTTC
>TRBD1|.|TRBJ2-7|TRBV20-1
CSAYPGTGSYEQYF
TGCAGTGCTTACCCCGGGACAGGGTCCTACGAGCAGTACTTC
>.|.|TRBJ2-1|TRBV30
CAWSVPSREDEQFF
TGTGCCTGGAGTGTACCTTCTAGAGAGGATGAGCAGTTCTTC
>.|many|TRBJ1-1|TRBV29-1
CSVRRDTEAFF
TGCAGCGTACGACGGGACACTGAAGCTTTCTTT
>TRBD2|.|TRBJ2-1|TRBV7-2
CASSLAREKVNEQFF
TGTGCCAGCAGCTTAGCGCGGGAGAAGGTCAATGAGCAGTTCTTC
>.|many|TRBJ1-5|TRBV12-3/TRBV12-4
CASSFAGSNQPQHF
TGTGCCAGCAGTTTTGCTGGGAGCAATCAGCCCCAGCATTTT
>.|few|TRBJ1-3|TRBV19
CASTQGGSSGNTIYF
TGTGCCAGTACCCAAGGTGGAAGCTCTGGAAACACCATATATTTT
>.|few|TRBJ1-5|TRBV10-2
CASSPLAGGVSQPQHF
TGCGCCAGCAGCCCCCTTGCTGGGGGGGTGAGTCAGCCCCAGCATTTT
>TRBD1|many|TRBJ1-1|TRBV10-3
CAISELGTADTEAFF
TGTGCCATCAGTGAGTTGGGGACAGCAGACACTGAAGCTTTCTTT
>TRBD2|many|TRBJ2-1|TRBV27
CASGRSGGNEQFF
TGTGCCAGCGGCCGTTCGGGGGGCAATGAGCAGTTCTTC
>TRBD1|.|TRBJ2-7|TRBV2
CASSDWDRIYEQYF
TGTGCCAGCAGTGACTGGGACAGGATCTACGAGCAGTACTTC
>.|many|TRBJ2-5|TRBV5-4
CASAPMGSGRGETQYF
TGTGCCAGCGCCCCTATGGGGAGCGGGCGTGGAGAGACCCAGTACTTC
>TRBD1|many|TRBJ1-5|TRBV7-2
CASGVRGHQPQHF
TGTGCCAGCGGAGTGAGGGGGCATCAGCCCCAGCATTTT
>.|few|TRBJ1-2|TRBV20-1
CSAYNNYGYTF
TGCAGTGCTTACAATAACTATGGCTACACCTTC
>TRBD2|many|TRBJ2-3|TRBV20-1
CSARPGTSGTDTQYF
TGCAGTGCTAGACCCGGGACTAGCGGCACAGATACGCAGTATTTT
>TRBD1|many|TRBJ1-3|TRBV29-1
CSAGTGSGNTIYF
TGCAGCGCCGGGACAGGCTCTGGAAACACCATATATTTT
>.|many|TRBJ2-5|TRBV24-1
CATSDGGQETQYF
TGTGCCACCAGTGATGGGGGGCAAGAGACCCAGTACTTC
>TRBD1|many|TRBJ2-1|TRBV6-2/TRBV6-3
CASRRTGTEQFF
TGTGCCAGCAGAAGGACAGGGACTGAGCAGTTCTTC
>.|.|TRBJ1-5|TRBV6-1
CASSDWRGDNQPQHF
TGTGCCAGCAGTGATTGGAGGGGAGACAATCAGCCCCAGCATTTT
>.|many|TRBJ1-5|TRBV30
CAWSVSGNSNQPQHF
TGTGCCTGGAGTGTCTCAGGGAACAGCAATCAGCCCCAGCATTTT
>.|many|TRBJ2-5|TRBV7-9
CASSLGGTERETQYF
TGTGCCAGCAGCTTAGGCGGGACAGAGAGAGAGACCCAGTACTTC
>TRBD2|.|TRBJ2-7|TRBV5-1
CASSGAGMAYEQYF
TGCGCCAGCAGCGGAGCGGGAATGGCCTACGAGCAGTACTTC
>.|.|TRBJ2-7|TRBV11-2
CASRPIAAQPEQYF
TGTGCCAGCAGGCCAATAGCCGCCCAGCCCGAGCAGTACTTC
>.|many|TRBJ2-1|TRBV2
CASSLLGPQFF
TGTGCCAGCAGTCTCCTCGGACCGCAGTTCTTC
>.|few|TRBJ1-5|TRBV12-5
CASGLGSIGGGQPQHF
TGTGCTAGTGGTTTGGGAAGCATCGGGGGCGGACAGCCCCAGCATTTT
>TRBD2|many|TRBJ2-3|TRBV7-2
CASSSSGRGADTQYF
TGTGCCAGCAGCTCAAGCGGGAGGGGAGCAGATACGCAGTATTTT
>.|many|TRBJ2-7|TRBV19
CASSIFRGGGEQYF
TGTGCCAGTAGTATTTTCAGGGGAGGTGGTGAGCAGTACTTC
>TRBD1|many|TRBJ2-7|TRBV12-3/TRBV12-4
CASSLTGGGEQYF
TGTGCCAGCAGTTTGACAGGGGGCGGCGAGCAGTACTTC
>TRBD2|many|TRBJ2-1|TRBV5-1
CASSRDTSGNNEQFF
TGCGCCAGCAGCCGGGATACTAGCGGGAATAATGAGCAGTTCTTC
>.|many|TRBJ2-1|TRBV7-2
CASSLEIHNEQFF
TGTGCCAGCAGCTTAGAAATACACAATGAGCAGTTCTTC
>TRBD2|many|TRBJ2-3|TRBV10-1
CASSDLASGSRATDTQYF
TGCGCCAGCAGTGATTTGGCTAGCGGGAGCAGGGCCACAGATACGCAGTATTTT
>.|many|TRBJ2-7|TRBV20-1
CSARGTVSREQYF
TGCAGTGCTAGAGGGACAGTATCCCGCGAGCAGTACTTC